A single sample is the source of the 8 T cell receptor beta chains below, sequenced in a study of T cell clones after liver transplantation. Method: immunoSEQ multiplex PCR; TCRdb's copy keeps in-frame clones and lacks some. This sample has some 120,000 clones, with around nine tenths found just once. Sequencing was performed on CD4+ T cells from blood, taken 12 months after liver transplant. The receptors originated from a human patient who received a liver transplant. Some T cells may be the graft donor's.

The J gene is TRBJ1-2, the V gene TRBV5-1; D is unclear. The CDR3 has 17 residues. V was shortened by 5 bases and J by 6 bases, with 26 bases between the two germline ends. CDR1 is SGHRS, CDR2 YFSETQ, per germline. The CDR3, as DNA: TGCGCCAGCAGACAAACCCCCACAAGCGCCTCCGCGGATGGCTACACCTTC. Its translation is CASRQTPTSASADGYTF.

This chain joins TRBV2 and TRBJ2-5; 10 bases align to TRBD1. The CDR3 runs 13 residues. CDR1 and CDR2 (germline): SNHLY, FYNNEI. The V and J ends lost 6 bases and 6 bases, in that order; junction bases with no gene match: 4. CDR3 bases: TGTGCCAGCAGCCTGGGACAGGGGAAGACCCAGTACTTC. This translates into CASSLGQGKTQYF.

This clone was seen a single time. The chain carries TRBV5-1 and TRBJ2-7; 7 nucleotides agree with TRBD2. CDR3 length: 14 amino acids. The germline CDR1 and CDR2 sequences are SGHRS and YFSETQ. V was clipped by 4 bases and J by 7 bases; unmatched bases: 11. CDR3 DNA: TGCGCCAGCAGCACCTCAGGGCAGCGGGAAGAGCAGTACTTC. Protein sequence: CASSTSGQREEQYF. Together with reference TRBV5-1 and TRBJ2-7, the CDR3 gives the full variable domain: KAGVTQTPRYLIKTRGQQVTLSCSPISGHRSVSWYQQTPGQGLQFLFEYFSETQRNKGNFPGRFSGRQFSNSRSEMNVSTLELGDSALYLCASSTSGQREEQYFGPGTRLTVT.

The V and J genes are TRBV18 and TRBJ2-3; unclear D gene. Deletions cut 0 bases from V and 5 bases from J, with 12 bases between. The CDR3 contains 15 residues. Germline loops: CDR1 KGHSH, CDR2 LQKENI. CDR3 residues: CASSPPGKAQDTQYF. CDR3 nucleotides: TGTGCCAGCTCACCACCCGGAAAGGCGCAAGATACGCAGTATTTT.

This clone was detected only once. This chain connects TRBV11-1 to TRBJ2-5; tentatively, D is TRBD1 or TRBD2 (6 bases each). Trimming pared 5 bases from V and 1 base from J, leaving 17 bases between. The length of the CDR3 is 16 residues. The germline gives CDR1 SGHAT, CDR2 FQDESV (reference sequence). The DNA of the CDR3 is TGTGCCAGCAGCCTCGGACGAGGGGGGCTCCAAGAGACCCAGTACTTC. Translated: CASSLGRGGLQETQYF.

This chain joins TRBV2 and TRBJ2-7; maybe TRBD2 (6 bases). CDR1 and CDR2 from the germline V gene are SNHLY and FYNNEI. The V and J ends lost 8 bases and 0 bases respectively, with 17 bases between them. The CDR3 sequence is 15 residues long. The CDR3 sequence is CASSPPGALSYEQYF. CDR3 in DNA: TGTGCCAGCTCCCCCCCGGGAGCACTCTCCTACGAGCAGTACTTC.

CDR3 sequence reads: CASRRDRGGQPQHF. CDR3 sequence (DNA): TGTGCCAGCAGGCGGGACAGGGGCGGCCAGCCCCAGCATTTT. V usage is TRBV6-5 and J usage is TRBJ1-5, with 10 bases aligning to TRBD1. The trim removed 6 bases at V and 7 bases at J, leaving 6 bases unmatched. Per germline, CDR1 MNHEY and CDR2 SVGAGI. The CDR3 covers 14 residues.

The CDR3 protein is CASSPASGRGETQYF. For the CDR3, the DNA is TGTGCCAGCAGCCCCGCTAGCGGGAGAGGGGAGACCCAGTACTTC. The rearrangement joins TRBV7-2 to TRBJ2-5; 10 nucleotides line up with TRBD2. V was clipped by 5 bases and J by 5 bases; unmatched bases: 8. This CDR3 spans 15 amino acids. Germline loops: CDR1 SGHTA, CDR2 FQGNSA.